This entry is about one T cell receptor beta chain. The source of the sample is a study of blood T cell repertoires in COVID-19. Study summary: Sample material is recorded as cDNA or gDNA derived from T cells, B-cell-depleted T cells, or PBMCs.

CDR3 length: 13 residues. V was shortened by 0 bases and J by 7 bases, with 10 bases between the two germline ends. The germline V gene has CDR1 SGHDT and CDR2 YYEEEE. Profiling relied on immunoSEQ multiplex PCR, and the TCRdb table lists in-frame clones only, not all of them. The sample records 240,000 or so clones, about 89% being singletons. Sequenced sample: PBMCs or T cells enriched from blood (not recorded which). The chain employs TRBV5-6 and TRBJ1-1; D might be TRBD1 (5 bases). The receptor was derived from a man aged 40-49 years who had recovered from COVID-19. The CDR3 is CASSLDSTGEAFF. The DNA of the CDR3 is TGTGCCAGCAGCTTGGACAGTACAGGTGAAGCTTTCTTT.